This TCR beta chain was identified during a study of CD8+CD57+ T cells in acquired aplastic anemia (dated by TCRdb to the late 2010s). About the study as a whole: Extracted DNA from sorted CD4+ and CD8+ cells averaged approximately 3 ug, ranging from roughly 0.2 to 30 ug. Mean read counts for healthy donor samples were approximately 10 million for CD4+ cells and 11.0 million for CD8+ cells. The paper as a whole reports these results and caveats: Although roughly 29 CD8+ CDR3 sequences were shared by patients and controls, these sequences appeared highly expressed in patients and within the immunodominant clones of patients. Between patients and healthy controls, no significant difference in CD8+ Simpson's diversity was found (P=0.060).

The study deep-sequenced TCR repertoires of sorted CD4+ and CD8+ blood T cells from severe aplastic anemia patients and healthy subjects. Ficoll-Paque density gradient centrifugation was used to isolate peripheral blood mononuclear cells. Before DNA was extracted, CD4+ and CD8+ T cells were sorted using either FACS or magnetic beads. TCR beta VDJ combination and CDR3 sequence profiling used genomic DNA as the template. An Illumina HiSeq 2000 was the platform used for TCR repertoire sequencing. As for the original processing: Repertoires were assessed using TRBV/TRBJ rearrangement plots, CDR3 size and DJ length profiles, and Simpson's diversity index. The most abundant DNA sequence in the deep sequencing data was defined as the immunodominant clone. CDR3 amino acid sequences were screened for sharing across subjects and compared with published repertoires and the VDJdb database. TCRdb applied fastp at Q25 and MiXCR to the public reads, then kept only in-frame beta chains. Rows with one shared CDR3 protein collapse into an entry with the most common genes and DNA. For this entry, the V and J calls and clone size follow TCRdb and not the study's own pipeline. Recorded for this sample are hundreds of thousands of distinct CDR3 sequences; approximately 70% of them occurred a single time. The ten largest make up under 5% of the sample.

The CDR3 runs 13 residues from the cysteine to the phenylalanine. Only the CDR3 DNA stays, 39 bases, in frame from base 1. The germline V gene (reference sequence) provides CDR1 SEHNR and CDR2 FQNEAQ. At the junction V is shortened by 11 bases and J by 0 bases, with 13 bases in between. Comment on this clonotype: Its antigen target is currently unknown. No qualities accompany the bases; no much larger clone lies one base away.

Sequencing was performed on sorted CD4+, CD8+, or CD8+CD57+ T cells (not recorded which) from PBMCs. The clonotype comes from a human donor in good health, serving as a control. The chain joins TRBV7-9 to TRBJ2-5; there is no confident call for the D gene. The CDR3 sequence is CAGLILDQETQYF. The sequenced DNA is TGTGCCGGCCTGATCCTAGACCAAGAGACCCAGTACTTC.